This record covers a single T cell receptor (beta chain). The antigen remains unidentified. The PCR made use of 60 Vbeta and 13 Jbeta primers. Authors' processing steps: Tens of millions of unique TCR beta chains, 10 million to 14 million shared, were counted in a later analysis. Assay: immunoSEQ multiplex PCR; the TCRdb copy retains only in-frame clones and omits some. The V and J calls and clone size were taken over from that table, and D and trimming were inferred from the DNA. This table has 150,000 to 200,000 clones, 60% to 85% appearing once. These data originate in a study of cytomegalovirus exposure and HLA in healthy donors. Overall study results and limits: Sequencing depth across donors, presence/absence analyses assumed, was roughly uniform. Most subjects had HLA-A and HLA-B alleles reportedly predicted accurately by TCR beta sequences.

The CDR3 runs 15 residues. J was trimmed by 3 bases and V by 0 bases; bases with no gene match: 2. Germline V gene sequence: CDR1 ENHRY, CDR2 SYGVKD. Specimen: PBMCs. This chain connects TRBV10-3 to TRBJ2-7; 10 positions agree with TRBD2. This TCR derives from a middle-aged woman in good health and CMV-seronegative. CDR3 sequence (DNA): TGTGCCATCAGTGAGTCAGTAGCGGGGGGCTACGAGCAGTACTTC. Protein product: CAISESVAGGYEQYF.